This T cell receptor (beta chain) was captured in a study of blood T cell repertoires in COVID-19. Original data processing: Cell counts per sample came from amplifying reference gene primers. Method: immunoSEQ multiplex PCR; TCRdb's copy keeps in-frame clones and lacks some. V, J and clone size reflect that table, while D and trimming were determined from the DNA. The sample shows some 220,000 clones, around 80% of them seen only once. The receptor was isolated from a woman in her sixties or seventies with acute or convalescent COVID-19. The specimen sequenced was peripheral blood.

Written as DNA, the CDR3 is TGTGCCAGCAGCAAATTGGAACAGGGGGCTGGAAACACCATATATTTT. This encodes CASSKLEQGAGNTIYF. The chain is built from TRBV21-1 and TRBJ1-3; the table's D gene call, TRBD1, was not cross checked with the DNA. TRBV21-1 is classified as a pseudogene. The CDR3 is 16 amino acids.